Included here is one TCR beta chain sequence, with context. Per the germline V gene, CDR1 is MNHEY and CDR2 is SMNVEV (reference sequence). The CDR3 contains 13 residues. V was trimmed by 6 bases and J by 1 base, leaving 9 bases between them. This record comes from a study of blood T cell repertoires in COVID-19. Whole-study context: Researchers got acute and convalescent COVID-19 samples from the United States, Italy and Spain. T cells, B-cell-depleted T cells, or PBMCs provided the cDNA or gDNA that served as material.

Clones were read by immunoSEQ multiplex PCR, and TCRdb kept only the in-frame ones, dropping some. The sample includes roughly 300,000 clones, approximately 87% of them seen just once. The sequence was obtained from a woman aged 40-49 years who had recovered from COVID-19. The chain employs TRBV27 and TRBJ1-1; no definite D call. The sequencing sample was made of peripheral blood. CDR3 sequence: CASRHSGNTEAFF. The CDR3 coding sequence is TGTGCCAGCAGACACTCAGGGAACACTGAAGCTTTCTTT.